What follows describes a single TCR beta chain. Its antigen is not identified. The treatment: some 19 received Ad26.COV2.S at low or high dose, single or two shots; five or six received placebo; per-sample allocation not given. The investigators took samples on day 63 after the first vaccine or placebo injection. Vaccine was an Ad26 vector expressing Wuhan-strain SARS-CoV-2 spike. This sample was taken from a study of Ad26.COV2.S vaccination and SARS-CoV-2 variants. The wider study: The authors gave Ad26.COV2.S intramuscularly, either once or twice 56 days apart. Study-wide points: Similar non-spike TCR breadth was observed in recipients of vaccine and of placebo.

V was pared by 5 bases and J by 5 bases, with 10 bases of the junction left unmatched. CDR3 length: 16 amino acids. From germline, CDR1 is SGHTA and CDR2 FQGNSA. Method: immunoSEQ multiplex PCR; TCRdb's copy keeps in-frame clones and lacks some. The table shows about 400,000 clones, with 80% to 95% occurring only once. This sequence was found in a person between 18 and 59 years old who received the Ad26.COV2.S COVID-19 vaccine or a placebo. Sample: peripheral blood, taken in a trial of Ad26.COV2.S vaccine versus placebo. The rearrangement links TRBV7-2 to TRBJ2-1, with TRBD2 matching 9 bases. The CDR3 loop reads CASSPAGTSIDNEQFF. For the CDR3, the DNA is TGTGCCAGCAGCCCAGCCGGGACTAGCATCGACAATGAGCAGTTCTTC. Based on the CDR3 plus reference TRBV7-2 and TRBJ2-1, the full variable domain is GAGVSQSPSNKVTEKGKDVELRCDPISGHTALYWYRQSLGQGLEFLIYFQGNSAPDKSGLPSDRFSAERTGGSVSTLTIQRTQQEDSAVYLCASSPAGTSIDNEQFFGPGTRLTVL.